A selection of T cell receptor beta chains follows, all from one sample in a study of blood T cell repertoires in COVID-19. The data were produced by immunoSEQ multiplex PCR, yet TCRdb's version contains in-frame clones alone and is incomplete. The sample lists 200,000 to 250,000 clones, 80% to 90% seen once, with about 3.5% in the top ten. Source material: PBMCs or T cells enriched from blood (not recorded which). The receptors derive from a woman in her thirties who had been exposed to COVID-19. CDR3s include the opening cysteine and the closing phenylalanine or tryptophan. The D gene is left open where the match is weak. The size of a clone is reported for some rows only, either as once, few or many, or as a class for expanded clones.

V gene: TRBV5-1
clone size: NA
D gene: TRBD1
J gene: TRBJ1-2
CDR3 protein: CASSEDRGGYTF
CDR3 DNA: TGCGCCAGCAGCGAGGACAGGGGCGGCTACACCTTC

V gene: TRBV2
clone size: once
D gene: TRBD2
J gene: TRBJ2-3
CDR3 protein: CASSIGLADTQYF
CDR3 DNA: TGTGCCAGCAGTATAGGACTAGCAGATACGCAGTATTTT

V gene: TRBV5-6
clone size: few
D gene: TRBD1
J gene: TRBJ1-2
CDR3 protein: CASSEDRGNYGYTF
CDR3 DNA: TGTGCCAGCAGCGAGGACAGGGGGAACTATGGCTACACCTTC

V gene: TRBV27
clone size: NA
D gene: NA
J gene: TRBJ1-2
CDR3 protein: CASSLSLNYGYTF
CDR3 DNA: TGTGCCAGCAGTTTAAGCCTAAACTATGGCTACACCTTC

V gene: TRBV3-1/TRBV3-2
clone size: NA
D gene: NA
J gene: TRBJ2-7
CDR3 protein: CASSPSRYEQYF
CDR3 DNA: TGTGCCAGCAGCCCCTCCCGCTACGAGCAGTACTTC

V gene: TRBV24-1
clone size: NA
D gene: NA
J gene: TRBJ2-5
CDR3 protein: CATSDLMGRWGRQQETQYF
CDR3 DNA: TGTGCCACCAGTGATTTAATGGGCAGATGGGGGCGCCAACAAGAGACCCAGTACTTC

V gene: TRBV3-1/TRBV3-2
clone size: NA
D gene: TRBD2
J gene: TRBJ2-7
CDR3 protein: CASSQDTGGYEQYF
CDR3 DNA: TGTGCCAGCAGCCAAGATACGGGAGGCTACGAGCAGTACTTC

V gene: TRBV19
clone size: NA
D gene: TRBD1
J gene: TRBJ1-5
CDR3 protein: CAVGGTGGSFSNQPQHF
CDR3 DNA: TGTGCAGTAGGGGGGACAGGGGGCTCCTTTAGCAATCAGCCCCAGCATTTT

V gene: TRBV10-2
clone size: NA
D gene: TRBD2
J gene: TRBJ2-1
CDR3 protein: CASSHRDSKSITSGGNEQFF
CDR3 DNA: TGCGCCAGCAGTCACCGGGACTCCAAGTCAATAACCTCGGGAGGCAATGAGCAGTTCTTC

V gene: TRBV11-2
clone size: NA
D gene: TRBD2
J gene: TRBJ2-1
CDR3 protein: CASSLDAGGGNEQFF
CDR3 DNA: TGTGCCAGCAGCTTAGACGCGGGAGGGGGTAATGAGCAGTTCTTC

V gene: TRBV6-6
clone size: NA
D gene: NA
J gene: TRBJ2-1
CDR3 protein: CASSYSTRPPVNEQFF
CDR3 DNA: TGTGCCAGCAGTTACTCGACTAGGCCACCTGTGAATGAGCAGTTCTTC

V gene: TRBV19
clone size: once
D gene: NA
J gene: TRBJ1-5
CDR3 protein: CASSIGIFSNQPQHF
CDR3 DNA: TGTGCCAGTAGTATAGGTATCTTTAGCAATCAGCCCCAGCATTTT

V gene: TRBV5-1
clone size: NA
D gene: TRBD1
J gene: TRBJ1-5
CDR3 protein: CASSVTGGNQPQHF
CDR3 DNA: TGCGCCAGCAGCGTGACAGGGGGCAATCAGCCCCAGCATTTT

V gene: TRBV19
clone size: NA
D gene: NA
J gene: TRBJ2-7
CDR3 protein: CASSIDRDTYEQYF
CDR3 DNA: TGTGCCAGTAGTATAGACAGGGACACCTACGAGCAGTACTTC

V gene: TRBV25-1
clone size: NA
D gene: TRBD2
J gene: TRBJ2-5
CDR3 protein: CASSDSLRLAGEETQYF
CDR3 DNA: TGTGCCAGCAGCGATTCTTTGAGACTAGCGGGAGAAGAGACCCAGTACTTC

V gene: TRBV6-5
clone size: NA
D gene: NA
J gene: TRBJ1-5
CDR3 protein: CASSPGFEPQHF
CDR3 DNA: TGTGCCAGCAGTCCAGGGTTCGAGCCCCAGCATTTT

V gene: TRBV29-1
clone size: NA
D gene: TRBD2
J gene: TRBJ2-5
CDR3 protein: CSVCLAGFQETQYF
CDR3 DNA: TGCAGCGTTTGTCTAGCGGGGTTCCAAGAGACCCAGTACTTC

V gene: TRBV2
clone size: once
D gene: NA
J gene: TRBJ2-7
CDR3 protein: CASSEGATPFSYEQYF
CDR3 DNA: TGTGCCAGCAGTGAAGGGGCCACTCCCTTTTCCTACGAGCAGTACTTC

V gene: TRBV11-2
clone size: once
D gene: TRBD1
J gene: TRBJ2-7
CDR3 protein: CASSPISRTGSSYEQYF
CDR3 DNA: TGTGCCAGCAGCCCGATATCTCGGACAGGGAGCTCCTACGAGCAGTACTTC

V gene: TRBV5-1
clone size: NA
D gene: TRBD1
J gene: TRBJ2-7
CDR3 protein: CASSSGTGSTYEQYF
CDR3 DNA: TGCGCCAGCAGCTCCGGGACAGGGAGTACCTACGAGCAGTACTTC

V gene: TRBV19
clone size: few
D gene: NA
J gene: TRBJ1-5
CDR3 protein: CASSIGSGPEPQHF
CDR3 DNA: TGTGCCAGTAGTATTGGGAGCGGACCGGAACCCCAGCATTTT

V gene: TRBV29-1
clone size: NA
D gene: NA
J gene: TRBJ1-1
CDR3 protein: CSASAGNTEAFF
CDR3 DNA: TGCAGCGCCTCGGCGGGGAACACTGAAGCTTTCTTT

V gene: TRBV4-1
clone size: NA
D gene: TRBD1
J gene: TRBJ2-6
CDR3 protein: CASSPGQGRRSSGANVLTF
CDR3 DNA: TGCGCCAGCAGCCCCGGACAGGGCCGACGAAGCTCTGGGGCCAACGTCCTGACTTTC

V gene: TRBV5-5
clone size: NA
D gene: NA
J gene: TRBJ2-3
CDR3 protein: CASSLASIASTDTQYF
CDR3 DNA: TGTGCCAGCAGCTTGGCCTCAATAGCGAGCACAGATACGCAGTATTTT

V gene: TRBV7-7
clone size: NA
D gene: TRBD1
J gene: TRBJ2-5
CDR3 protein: CASSLGQGAGETQYF
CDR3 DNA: TGTGCCAGCAGCTTAGGCCAGGGGGCGGGGGAGACCCAGTACTTC

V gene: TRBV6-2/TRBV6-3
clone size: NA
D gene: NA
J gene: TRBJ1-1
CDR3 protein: CASSGGWNTEAFF
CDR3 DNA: TGTGCCAGCAGTGGGGGGTGGAACACTGAAGCTTTCTTT

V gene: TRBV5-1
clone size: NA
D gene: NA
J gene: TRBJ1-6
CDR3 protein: CASSLRGAAGRDSPLHF
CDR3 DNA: TGCGCCAGCAGCTTGAGGGGTGCCGCAGGGCGGGACTCACCCCTCCACTTT

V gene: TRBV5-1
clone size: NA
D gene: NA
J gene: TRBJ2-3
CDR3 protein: CASSRDSISYTQYF
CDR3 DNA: TGCGCCAGCAGTAGGGACTCAATCTCCTATACGCAGTATTTT

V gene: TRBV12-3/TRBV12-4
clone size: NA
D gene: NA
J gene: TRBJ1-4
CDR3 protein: CASSFKTNEKLFF
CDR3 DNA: TGTGCCAGCAGTTTTAAAACTAATGAAAAACTGTTTTTT

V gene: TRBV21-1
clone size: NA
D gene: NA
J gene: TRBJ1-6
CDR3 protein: CASSVLRDTISRVPDSPLHF
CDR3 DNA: TGTGCCAGCAGCGTCCTCCGGGACACAATATCACGGGTCCCGGATTCACCCCTCCACTTT

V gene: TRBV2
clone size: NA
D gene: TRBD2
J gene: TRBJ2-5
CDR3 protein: CASRSGLAGAETQYF
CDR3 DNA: TGTGCCAGCAGGTCGGGACTAGCGGGAGCTGAGACCCAGTACTTC

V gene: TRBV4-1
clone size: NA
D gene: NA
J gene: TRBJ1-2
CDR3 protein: CASSHGSLGYTF
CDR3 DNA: TGCGCCAGCAGCCACGGTTCGCTCGGCTACACCTTC

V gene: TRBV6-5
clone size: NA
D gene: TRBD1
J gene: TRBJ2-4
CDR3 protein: CASSYLGTGGQVF
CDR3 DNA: TGTGCCAGCAGTTACCTCGGGACAGGGGGCCAGGTCTTC

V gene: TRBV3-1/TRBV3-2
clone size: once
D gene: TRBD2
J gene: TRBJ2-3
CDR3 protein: CASSQGLRRERRHTDTQYF
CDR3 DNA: TGTGCCAGCAGCCAAGGACTGAGGCGGGAGCGGAGACACACAGATACGCAGTATTTT

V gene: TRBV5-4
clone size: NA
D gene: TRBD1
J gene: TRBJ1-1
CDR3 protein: CASKPGQGEGTEAFF
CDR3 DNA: TGTGCCAGCAAACCGGGACAGGGTGAGGGCACTGAAGCTTTCTTT

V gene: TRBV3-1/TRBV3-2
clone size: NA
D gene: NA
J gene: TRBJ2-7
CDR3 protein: CASSQDGRGYEQYF
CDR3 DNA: TGTGCCAGCAGCCAAGATGGCAGGGGCTACGAGCAGTACTTC

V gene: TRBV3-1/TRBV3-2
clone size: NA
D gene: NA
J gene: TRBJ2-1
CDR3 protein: CASSRETSSYNEQFF
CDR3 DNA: TGTGCCAGCAGCCGCGAGACTAGCTCCTACAATGAGCAGTTCTTC

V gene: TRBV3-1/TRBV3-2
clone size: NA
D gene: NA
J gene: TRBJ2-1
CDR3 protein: CASSQDPFKVITGSLNEQFF
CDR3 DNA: TGTGCCAGCAGCCAAGATCCATTCAAGGTGATTACAGGGAGCCTCAATGAGCAGTTCTTC

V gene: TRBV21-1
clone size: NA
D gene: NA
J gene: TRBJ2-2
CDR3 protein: CASRPGQGDTGELFF
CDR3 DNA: TGTGCCAGCAGGCCGGGACAAGGGGACACCGGGGAGCTGTTTTTT

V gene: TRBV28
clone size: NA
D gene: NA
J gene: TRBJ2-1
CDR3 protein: CASSPRARNEQFF
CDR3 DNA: TGTGCCAGCAGTCCCCGTGCGCGGAATGAGCAGTTCTTC

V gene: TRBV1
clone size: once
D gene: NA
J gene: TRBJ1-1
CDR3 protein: CTSSQDVRGVEWTEAFF
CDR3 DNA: TGCACCAGCAGCCAAGATGTGCGGGGGGTGGAATGGACTGAAGCTTTCTTT

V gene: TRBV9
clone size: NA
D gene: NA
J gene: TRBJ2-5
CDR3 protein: CASSPQGLLKETQYF
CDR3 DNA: TGTGCCAGCAGCCCACAGGGATTGTTGAAAGAGACCCAGTACTTC

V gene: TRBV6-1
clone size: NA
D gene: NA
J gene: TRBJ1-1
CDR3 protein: CASSEPTGNMNTEAFF
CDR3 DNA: TGTGCCAGCAGTGAACCAACAGGTAACATGAACACTGAAGCTTTCTTT